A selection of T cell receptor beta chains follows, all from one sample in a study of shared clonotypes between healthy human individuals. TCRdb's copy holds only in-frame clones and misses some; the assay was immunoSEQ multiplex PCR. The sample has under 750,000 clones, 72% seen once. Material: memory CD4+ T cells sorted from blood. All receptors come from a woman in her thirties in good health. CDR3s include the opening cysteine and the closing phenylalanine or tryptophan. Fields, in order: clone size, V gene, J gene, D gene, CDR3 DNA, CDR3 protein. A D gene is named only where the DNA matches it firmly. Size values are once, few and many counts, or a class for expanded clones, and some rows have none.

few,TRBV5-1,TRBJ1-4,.,TGCGCCAGCAGCTTGGGTGGGTCTAATGAAAAACTGTTTTTT,CASSLGGSNEKLFF
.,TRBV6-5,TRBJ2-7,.,TGTGCCAGCAGTTACGGTCAGGGAACCTACGAGCAGTACTTC,CASSYGQGTYEQYF
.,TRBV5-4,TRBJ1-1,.,TGTGCCAGCAGCTTCCTAGGACTGAACACTGAAGCTTTCTTT,CASSFLGLNTEAFF
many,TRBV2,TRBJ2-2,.,TGTGCCACCAGCCTAGGCGTAGGCGGGGAGCTGTTTTTT,CATSLGVGGELFF
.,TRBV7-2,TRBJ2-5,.,TGTGCCAGCAGCTTATCGGGAGTAGAGGAGACCCAGTACTTC,CASSLSGVEETQYF
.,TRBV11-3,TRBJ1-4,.,TGTGCCAGCAGCTGGGGGCCCTCTTTGGTGTTTTTT,CASSWGPSLVFF
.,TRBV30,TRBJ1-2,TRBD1,TGTGCCTGGAGTGGGCCTGGACAGGTGCTGGGTGGCTACACCTTC,CAWSGPGQVLGGYTF
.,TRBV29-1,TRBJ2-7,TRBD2,TGCAGCGTCGACCACAAAGCGGGAGAGCAGTACTTC,CSVDHKAGEQYF
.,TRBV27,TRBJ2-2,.,TGTGCCACCGAAGGGGGGTCGCGTAACACCGGGGAGCTGTTTTTT,CATEGGSRNTGELFF
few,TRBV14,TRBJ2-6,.,TGTGCCAGCAGCGGAGGGGGGTATTCTGGGGCCAACGTCCTGACTTTC,CASSGGGYSGANVLTF
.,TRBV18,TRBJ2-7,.,TGTGCCAGCTCACCACCGGGTGGGTTAGGGTACGAGCAGTACTTC,CASSPPGGLGYEQYF
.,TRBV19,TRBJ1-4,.,TGTGCCAGTAGTATCCGTCGGGGGGCAGAGGAAAAACTGTTTTTT,CASSIRRGAEEKLFF
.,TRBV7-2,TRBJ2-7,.,TGTGCCAGCAGACGTTCGGACAGCTTTATCTACGAGCAGTACTTC,CASRRSDSFIYEQYF
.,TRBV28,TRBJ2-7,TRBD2,TGTGCCAGCAGGCCCGCGACTAGCGGGGTCTCCTACGAGCAGTACTTC,CASRPATSGVSYEQYF
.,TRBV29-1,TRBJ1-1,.,TGCAGCGTTGAATTCTCAGTGAACACTGAAGCTTTCTTT,CSVEFSVNTEAFF
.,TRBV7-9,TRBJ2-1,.,TGTGCCAGCAGCTTAAAGTCCCACAATGAGCAGTTCTTC,CASSLKSHNEQFF
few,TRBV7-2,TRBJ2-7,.,TGTGCCAGCAGTCTTCACCGCTCCTACGAGCAGTACTTC,CASSLHRSYEQYF
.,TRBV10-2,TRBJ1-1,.,TGCGCCAGCAGATCTACAGAGAACACTGAAGCTTTCTTT,CASRSTENTEAFF
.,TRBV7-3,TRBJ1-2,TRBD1,TGTGCCAGCAGCTTGGGACAGCTCTATGGCTACACCTTC,CASSLGQLYGYTF
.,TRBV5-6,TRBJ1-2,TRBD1,TGTGCCAGCAGCGCGACAGGGGTGAGCTATGGCTACACCTTC,CASSATGVSYGYTF
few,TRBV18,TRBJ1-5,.,TGTGCCAGCTCACCCGACTCCAATCAGCCCCAGCATTTT,CASSPDSNQPQHF
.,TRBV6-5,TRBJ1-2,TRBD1,TGTGCCAGCAGTCCCGGGACAGCCTCATATGGCTACACCTTC,CASSPGTASYGYTF
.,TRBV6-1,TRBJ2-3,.,TGTGCCAGCAGTGAATTGGCAGGGCACCCAGATACGCAGTATTTT,CASSELAGHPDTQYF
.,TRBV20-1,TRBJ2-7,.,TGCAGTGCTGGAACCTACGAGCAGTACTTC,CSAGTYEQYF
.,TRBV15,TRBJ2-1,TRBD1,TGTGCCACCAGCAGTCACAGGGGTTCCTACAATGAGCAGTTCTTC,CATSSHRGSYNEQFF
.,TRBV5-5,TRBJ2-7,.,TGTGCCAGCAGCCCCCTAGGACAGACCTCCTACGAGCAGTACTTC,CASSPLGQTSYEQYF
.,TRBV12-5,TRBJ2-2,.,TGTGCTAGTGGTTACGACACCGGGGAGCTGTTTTTT,CASGYDTGELFF